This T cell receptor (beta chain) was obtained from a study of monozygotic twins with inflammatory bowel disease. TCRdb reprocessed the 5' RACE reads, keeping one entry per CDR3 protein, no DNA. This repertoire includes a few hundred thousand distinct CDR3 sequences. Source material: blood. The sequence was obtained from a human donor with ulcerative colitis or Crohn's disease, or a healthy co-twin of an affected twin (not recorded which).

This CDR3 is CASSEGLAGAGELFF. The chain recombines TRBV6-1 with TRBJ2-2; the D call of TRBD2 rests on TCRdb alone, since no DNA is present to check it. Germline V gene lookup returns CDR1 MNHNS and CDR2 SASEGT. The length of the CDR3 is 15 residues.